In this sample, the clone carrying this T cell receptor beta chain turned up once. Its antigen is still unknown. With a J-beta primer mix and a sample-barcoded 5' primer, a second PCR ran about 6 to 11 cycles. The authors tagged each cDNA molecule using a template-switch adaptor with 12 random nucleotides. TCRdb ran MiXCR on the 5' RACE reads and lists one entry per CDR3 protein. Of roughly 900,000 distinct CDR3 sequences in the sample, around 28% are singletons; the top ten hold roughly 17%. This CDR3 has 16 residues. Germline CDR1 reads SGHTA; CDR2 reads FQGNSA. Between the trimmed V and J ends, which lost 1 base and 0 bases, there was a span of 10 bases. The record originates from a study of blood T cells in healthy people across ages. Study-wide points: A conclusive naive versus antigen-experienced comparison was prevented by the unsorted PBMCs. Donor CMV status was unknown, possibly confounding expanded clonotype changes.

The source of this sequence is a woman over 75 in good health. The V and J genes are TRBV7-2 and TRBJ2-4; D is unresolved. The sample comprised blood. The CDR3 DNA follows: TGTGCCAGCAGCTTAGATGGTAAAGAAGCCAAAAACATTCAGTACTTC. Amino acids: CASSLDGKEAKNIQYF.